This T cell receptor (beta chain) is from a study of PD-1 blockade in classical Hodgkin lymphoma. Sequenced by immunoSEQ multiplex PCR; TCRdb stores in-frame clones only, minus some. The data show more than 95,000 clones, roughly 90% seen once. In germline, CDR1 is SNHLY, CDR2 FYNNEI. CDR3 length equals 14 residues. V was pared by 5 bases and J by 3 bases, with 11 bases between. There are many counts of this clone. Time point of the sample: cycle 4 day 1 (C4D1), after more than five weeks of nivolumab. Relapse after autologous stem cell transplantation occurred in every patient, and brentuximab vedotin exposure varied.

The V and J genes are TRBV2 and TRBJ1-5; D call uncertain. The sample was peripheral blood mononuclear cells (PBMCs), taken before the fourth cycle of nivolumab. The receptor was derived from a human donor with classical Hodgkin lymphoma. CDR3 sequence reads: CASSLSGLNQPQHF. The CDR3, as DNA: TGTGCCAGCAGTCTGTCCGGTCTCAATCAGCCCCAGCATTTT.